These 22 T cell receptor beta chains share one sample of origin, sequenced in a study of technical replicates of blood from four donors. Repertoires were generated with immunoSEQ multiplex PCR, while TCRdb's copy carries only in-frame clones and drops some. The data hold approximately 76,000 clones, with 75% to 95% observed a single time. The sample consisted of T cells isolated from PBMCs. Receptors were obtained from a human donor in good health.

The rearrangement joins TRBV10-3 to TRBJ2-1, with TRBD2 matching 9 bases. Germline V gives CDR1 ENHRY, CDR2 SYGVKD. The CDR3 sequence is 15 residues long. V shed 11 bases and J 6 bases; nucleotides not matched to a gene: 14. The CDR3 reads CALSPGLASINEQFF. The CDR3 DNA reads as TGTGCCCTCTCACCGGGACTAGCTTCCATCAATGAGCAGTTCTTC.

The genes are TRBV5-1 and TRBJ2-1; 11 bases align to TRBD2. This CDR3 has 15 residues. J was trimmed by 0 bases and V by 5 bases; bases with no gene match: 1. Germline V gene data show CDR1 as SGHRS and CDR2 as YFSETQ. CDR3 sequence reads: CASRLAGGSYNEQFF. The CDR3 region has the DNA TGCGCCAGCAGGCTAGCGGGGGGCTCCTACAATGAGCAGTTCTTC.

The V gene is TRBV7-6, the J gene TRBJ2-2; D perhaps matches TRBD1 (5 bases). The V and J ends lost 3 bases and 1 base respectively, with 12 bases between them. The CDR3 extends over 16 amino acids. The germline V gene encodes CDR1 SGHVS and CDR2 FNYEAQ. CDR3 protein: CASSFSGGQNTGELFF. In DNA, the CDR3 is TGTGCCAGCAGCTTTAGTGGCGGACAGAACACCGGGGAGCTGTTTTTT. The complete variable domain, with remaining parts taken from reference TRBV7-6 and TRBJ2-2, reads GAGVSQSPRYKVTKRGQDVALRCDPISGHVSLYWYRQALGQGPEFLTYFNYEAQQDKSGLPNDRFSAERPEGSISTLTIQRTEQRDSAMYRCASSFSGGQNTGELFFGEGSRLTVL.

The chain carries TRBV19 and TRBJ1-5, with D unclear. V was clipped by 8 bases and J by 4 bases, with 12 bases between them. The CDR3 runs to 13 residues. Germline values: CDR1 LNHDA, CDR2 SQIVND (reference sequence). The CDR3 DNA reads TGTGCCAGTGGTAGAGGGCGAAATCAGCCCCAGCATTTT. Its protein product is CASGRGRNQPQHF.

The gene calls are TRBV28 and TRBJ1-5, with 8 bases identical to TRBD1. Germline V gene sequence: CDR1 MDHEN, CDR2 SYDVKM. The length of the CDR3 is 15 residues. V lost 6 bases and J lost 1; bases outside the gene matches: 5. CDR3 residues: CASSNRGVSNQPQHF. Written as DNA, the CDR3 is TGTGCCAGCAGCAACAGGGGGGTCAGCAATCAGCCCCAGCATTTT.

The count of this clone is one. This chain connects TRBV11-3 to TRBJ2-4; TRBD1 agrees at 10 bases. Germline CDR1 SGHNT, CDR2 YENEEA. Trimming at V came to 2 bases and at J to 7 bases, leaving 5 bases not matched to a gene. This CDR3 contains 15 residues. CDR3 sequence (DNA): TGTGCCAGCAGCTTATTGGTGGGACAGGGGAACATTCAGTACTTC. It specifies CASSLLVGQGNIQYF.

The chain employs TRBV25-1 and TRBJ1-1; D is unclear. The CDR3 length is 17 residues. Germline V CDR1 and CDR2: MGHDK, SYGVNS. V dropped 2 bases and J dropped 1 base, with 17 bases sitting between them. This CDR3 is CASSELTQAGPNTEAFF. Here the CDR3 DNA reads TGTGCCAGCAGTGAACTTACCCAAGCAGGTCCGAACACTGAAGCTTTCTTT.

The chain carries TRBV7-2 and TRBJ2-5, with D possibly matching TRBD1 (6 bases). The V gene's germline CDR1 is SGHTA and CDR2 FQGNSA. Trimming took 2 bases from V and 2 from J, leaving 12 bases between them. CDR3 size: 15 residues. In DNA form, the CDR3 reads TGTGCCAGCAGCTTAATGGGACATAATCAAGAGACCCAGTACTTC. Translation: CASSLMGHNQETQYF.

The CDR3 protein is CASSPARGNEQYF. The CDR3 DNA reads as TGCGCCAGCAGTCCCGCTCGGGGTAACGAGCAGTACTTC. The V call is TRBV10-1, the J call TRBJ2-7, with a tentative D call TRBD2 (5 bases). CDR3 length equals 13 residues. The V and J ends lost 5 bases and 5 bases respectively, with 13 bases between them. Germline V gives CDR1 WNHNN, CDR2 SYGVQD (reference sequence).

CDR3 in amino acids: CSASAGETQYF. In nucleotides, the CDR3 is TGCAGTGCTAGCGCGGGAGAGACCCAGTACTTC. The chain uses TRBV20-1 and TRBJ2-5, with D maybe TRBD2 (5 bases). CDR3 length equals 11 residues. Per the germline V gene, CDR1 is DFQATT and CDR2 is SNEGSKA (reference sequence). Trimming shortened V by 3 bases and J by 4 bases, and 6 bases separated the two germline ends.

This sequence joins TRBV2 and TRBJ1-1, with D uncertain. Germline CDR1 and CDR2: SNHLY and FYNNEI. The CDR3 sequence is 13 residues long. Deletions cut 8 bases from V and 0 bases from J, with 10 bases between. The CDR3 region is CASRLRVNTEAFF. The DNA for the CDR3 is TGTGCCAGCCGCCTACGAGTGAACACTGAAGCTTTCTTT.

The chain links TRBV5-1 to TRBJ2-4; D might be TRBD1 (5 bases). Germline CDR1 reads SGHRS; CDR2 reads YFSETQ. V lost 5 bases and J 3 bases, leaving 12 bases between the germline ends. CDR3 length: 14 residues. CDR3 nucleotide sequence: TGCGCCAGCAGGATGTGGGGCCGCAAAAACATTCAGTACTTC. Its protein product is CASRMWGRKNIQYF.

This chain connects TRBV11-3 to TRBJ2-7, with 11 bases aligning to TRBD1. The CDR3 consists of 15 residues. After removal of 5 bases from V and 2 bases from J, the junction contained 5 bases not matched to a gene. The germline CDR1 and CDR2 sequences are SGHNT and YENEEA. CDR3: CASSPGTGGTYEQYF. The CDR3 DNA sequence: TGTGCCAGCAGCCCGGGGACAGGGGGGACCTACGAGCAGTACTTC.

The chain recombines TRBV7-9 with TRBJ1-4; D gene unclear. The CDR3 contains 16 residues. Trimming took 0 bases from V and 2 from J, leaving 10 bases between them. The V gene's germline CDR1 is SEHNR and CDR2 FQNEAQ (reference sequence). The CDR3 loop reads CASSLASGNTNEKLFF. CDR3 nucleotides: TGTGCCAGCAGCTTAGCCTCGGGGAACACTAATGAAAAACTGTTTTTT.

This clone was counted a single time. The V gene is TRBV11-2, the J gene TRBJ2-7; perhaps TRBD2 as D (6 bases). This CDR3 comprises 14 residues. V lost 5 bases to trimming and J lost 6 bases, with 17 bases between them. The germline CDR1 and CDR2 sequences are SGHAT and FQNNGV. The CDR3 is CASSPGPGEVEQYF. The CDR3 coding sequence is TGTGCCAGCAGCCCAGGCCCGGGAGAGGTCGAGCAGTACTTC. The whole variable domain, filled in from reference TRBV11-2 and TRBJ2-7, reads EAGVAQSPRYKIIEKRQSVAFWCNPISGHATLYWYQQILGQGPKLLIQFQNNGVVDDSQLPKDRFSAERLKGVDSTLKIQPAKLEDSAVYLCASSPGPGEVEQYFGPGTRLTVT.

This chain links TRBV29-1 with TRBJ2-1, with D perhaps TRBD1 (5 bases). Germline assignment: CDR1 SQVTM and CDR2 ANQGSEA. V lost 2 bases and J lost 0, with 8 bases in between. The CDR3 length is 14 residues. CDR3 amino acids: CSVERQTSYNEQFF. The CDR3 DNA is TGCAGCGTTGAACGACAGACCTCCTACAATGAGCAGTTCTTC.

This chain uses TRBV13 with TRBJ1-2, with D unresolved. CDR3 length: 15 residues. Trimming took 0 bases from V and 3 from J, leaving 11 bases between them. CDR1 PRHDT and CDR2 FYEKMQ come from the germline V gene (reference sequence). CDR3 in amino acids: CASSLGSGDYYGYTF. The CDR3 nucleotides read TGTGCCAGCAGCTTAGGGAGCGGAGACTACTATGGCTACACCTTC. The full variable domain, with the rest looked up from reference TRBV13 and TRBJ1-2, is AAGVIQSPRHLIKEKRETATLKCYPIPRHDTVYWYQQGPGQDPQFLISFYEKMQSDKGSIPDRFSAQQFSDYHSELNMSSLELGDSALYFCASSLGSGDYYGYTFGSGTRLTVV.

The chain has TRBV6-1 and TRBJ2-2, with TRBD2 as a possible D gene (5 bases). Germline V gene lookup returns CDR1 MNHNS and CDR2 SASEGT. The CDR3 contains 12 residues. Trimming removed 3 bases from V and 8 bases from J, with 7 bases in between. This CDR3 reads CASSDRRGELFF. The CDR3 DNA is TGTGCCAGCAGTGACAGGAGGGGGGAGCTGTTTTTT.

In nucleotides, the CDR3 is TGTGCCAGCAGCTTCCCAGAATCTAGCACAGATACGCAGTATTTT. Translating gives CASSFPESSTDTQYF. The V gene is TRBV7-2, the J gene TRBJ2-3; D is unresolved. The V gene's germline CDR1 is SGHTA and CDR2 FQGNSA. V was trimmed by 3 bases and J by 0 bases, leaving 10 bases between them. This CDR3 comprises 15 residues.

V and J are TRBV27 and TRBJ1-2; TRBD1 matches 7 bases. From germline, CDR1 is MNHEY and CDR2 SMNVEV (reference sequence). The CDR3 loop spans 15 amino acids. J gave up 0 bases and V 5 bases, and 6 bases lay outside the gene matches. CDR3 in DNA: TGTGCCAGCAGTCCCACCAGGGGGTCTAACTATGGCTACACCTTC. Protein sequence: CASSPTRGSNYGYTF.

The CDR3 loop reads CSATQGSEQFF. CDR3 nucleotide sequence: TGCAGTGCTACTCAGGGGAGTGAGCAGTTCTTC. This chain uses TRBV20-1 with TRBJ2-1; possible D gene TRBD1, 6 bases. V was shortened by 4 bases and J by 9 bases, with 10 bases between the two germline ends. Germline assignment: CDR1 DFQATT and CDR2 SNEGSKA (reference sequence). The CDR3 has 11 residues.

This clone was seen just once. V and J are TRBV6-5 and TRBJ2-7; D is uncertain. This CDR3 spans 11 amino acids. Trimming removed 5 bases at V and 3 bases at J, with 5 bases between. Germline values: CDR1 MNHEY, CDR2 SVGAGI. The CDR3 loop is CASSQLYEQYF. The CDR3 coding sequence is TGTGCCAGCAGTCAACTCTACGAGCAGTACTTC.